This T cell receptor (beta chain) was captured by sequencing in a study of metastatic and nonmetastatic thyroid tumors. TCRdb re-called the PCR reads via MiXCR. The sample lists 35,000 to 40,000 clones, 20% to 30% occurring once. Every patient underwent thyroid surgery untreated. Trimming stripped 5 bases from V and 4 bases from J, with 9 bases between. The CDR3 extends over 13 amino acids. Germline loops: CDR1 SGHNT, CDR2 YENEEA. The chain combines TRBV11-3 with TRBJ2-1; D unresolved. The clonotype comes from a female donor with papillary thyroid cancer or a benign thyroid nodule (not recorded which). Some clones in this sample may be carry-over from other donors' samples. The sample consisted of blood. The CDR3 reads CASSMCRYNEQFF. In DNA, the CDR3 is TGTGCCAGCAGCATGTGCAGGTACAATGAGCAGTTCTTC.